This TCR beta chain was profiled in a study of blood T cell repertoires in COVID-19. The wider study: COVID-19 samples collected from the United States, Italy and Spain covered acute and convalescent phases. Sample material is recorded as cDNA or gDNA derived from T cells, B-cell-depleted T cells, or PBMCs.

The length of the CDR3 is 16 residues. The germline CDR1 and CDR2 sequences are SGHAT and FQNNGV. V shed 0 bases, J shed 8 bases, and the junction held 10 bases outside the gene matches. Original data processing: Quantification of nucleated cells was approximated via reference gene primer amplification. The table came from immunoSEQ multiplex PCR; TCRdb's copy has only in-frame clones and leaves some out. D and trimming come from the DNA, and the V and J calls and clone size come from that table. The repertoire holds 250,000 to 350,000 clones, with around 89% as singletons. Sequencing used peripheral blood. This sequence originates from a man aged 25 to 40 with acute or convalescent COVID-19. This chain uses TRBV11-2 with TRBJ1-2; 9 nucleotides line up with TRBD1. CDR3 DNA sequence: TGTGCCAGCAGCTTAGAGGGGGCCGGGACAGGGCAAGGCTACACCTTC. Its protein product is CASSLEGAGTGQGYTF. The full variable domain, completed using reference TRBV11-2 and TRBJ1-2, is EAGVAQSPRYKIIEKRQSVAFWCNPISGHATLYWYQQILGQGPKLLIQFQNNGVVDDSQLPKDRFSAERLKGVDSTLKIQPAKLEDSAVYLCASSLEGAGTGQGYTFGSGTRLTVV.